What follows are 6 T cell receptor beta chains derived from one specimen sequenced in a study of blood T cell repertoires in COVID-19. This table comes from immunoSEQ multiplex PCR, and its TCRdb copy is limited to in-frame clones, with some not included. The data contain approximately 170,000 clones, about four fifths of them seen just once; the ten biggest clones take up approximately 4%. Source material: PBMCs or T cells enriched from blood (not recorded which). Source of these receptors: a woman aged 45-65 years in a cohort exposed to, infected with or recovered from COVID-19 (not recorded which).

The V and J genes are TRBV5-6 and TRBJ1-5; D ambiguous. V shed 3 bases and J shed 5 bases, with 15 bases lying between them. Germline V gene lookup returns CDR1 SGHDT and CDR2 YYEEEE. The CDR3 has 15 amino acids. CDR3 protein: CASSSVGGFDQPQHF. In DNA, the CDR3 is TGTGCCAGCAGCTCCGTAGGAGGGTTTGATCAGCCCCAGCATTTT.

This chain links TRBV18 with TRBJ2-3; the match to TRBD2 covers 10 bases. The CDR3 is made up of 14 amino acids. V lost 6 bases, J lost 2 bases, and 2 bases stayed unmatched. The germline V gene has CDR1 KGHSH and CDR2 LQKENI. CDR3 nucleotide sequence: TGTGCCAGCTCCGGACTAGCGGTCACAGATACGCAGTATTTT. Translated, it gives CASSGLAVTDTQYF.

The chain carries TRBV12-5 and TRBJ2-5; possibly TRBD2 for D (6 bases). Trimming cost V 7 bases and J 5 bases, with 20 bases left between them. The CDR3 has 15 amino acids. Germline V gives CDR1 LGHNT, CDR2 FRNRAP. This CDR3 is CASAQTLGAGETQYF. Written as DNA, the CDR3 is TGTGCTAGTGCCCAGACATTGGGTGCGGGGGAGACCCAGTACTTC.

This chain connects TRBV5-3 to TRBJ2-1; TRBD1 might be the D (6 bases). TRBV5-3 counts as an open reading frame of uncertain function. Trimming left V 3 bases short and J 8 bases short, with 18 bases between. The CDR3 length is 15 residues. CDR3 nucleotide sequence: TGTGCCAGAAGCTCAACTAACAGGGTAGGTCATGAGCAGTTCTTC. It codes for CARSSTNRVGHEQFF.

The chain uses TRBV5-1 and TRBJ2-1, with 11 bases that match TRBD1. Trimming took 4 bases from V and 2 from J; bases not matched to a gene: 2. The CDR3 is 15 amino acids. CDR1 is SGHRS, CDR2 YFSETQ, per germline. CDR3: CASSEGQGAYNEQFF. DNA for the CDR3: TGCGCCAGCAGCGAGGGACAGGGGGCCTACAATGAGCAGTTCTTC.

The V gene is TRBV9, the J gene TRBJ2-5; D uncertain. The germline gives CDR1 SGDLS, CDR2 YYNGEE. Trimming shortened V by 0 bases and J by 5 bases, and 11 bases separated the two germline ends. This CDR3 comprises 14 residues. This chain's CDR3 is CASSVGPGYETQYF. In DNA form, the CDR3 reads TGTGCCAGCAGCGTAGGTCCGGGTTACGAGACCCAGTACTTC.